This TCR beta chain was sequenced in a study of T cell responses to AZD1222 COVID-19 vaccine. Study-level points and caveats: The CD4 TCRs associated with vaccination extended across spike and predominated at 160-218 and 743-854. Clonal diversity may have been underestimated, and the donors were mostly white British, with more females than males. Reports indicate that nearly half of spike-specific TCRs are directed at unmutated variant regions. No repertoire was sampled before or during the peak T cell response, only after it.

Generated by immunoSEQ multiplex PCR, the TCRdb table keeps only in-frame clones and is missing some. Among approximately 160,000 clones listed, around 90% were seen once. This clone was counted a single time. The antigen remains unidentified. This CDR3 is built from 16 residues. CDR1 is SEHNR, CDR2 FQNEAQ, per germline (reference sequence). Trimming removed 5 bases from V and 2 bases from J; junction bases left unmatched: 12. The chain is built from TRBV7-9 and TRBJ2-7; 7 nucleotides align to TRBD1. This clonotype originated in an adult in good health. Material: peripheral blood, obtained on day 0 of AZD1222 vaccination. CDR3 in DNA: TGTGCCAGCAGCAAGAGATGGGACGGGACAGCCTACGAGCAGTACTTC. It codes for CASSKRWDGTAYEQYF.